These T cell receptor beta chains were read from a single sample in a study of glioma-infiltrating T cells. TCRdb recomputed calls from the multiplex PCR reads with MiXCR, one row per CDR3 protein. Counted here are about 130,000 distinct CDR3 sequences, under 30% occurring once; the ten biggest clones make up 25% to 30%. The sequencing input was glioma tissue, nonneoplastic brain tissue, or PBMCs (not recorded which). These receptors were obtained from a human donor with low-grade glioma or glioblastoma, undergoing nonglioma brain surgery, or in good health (not recorded which). Both conserved end residues are part of each CDR3. D genes are given only for firm matches. Clone size is stated in some rows and not others, as once, few, many or a class when expanded.

D: TRBD2; V: TRBV7-2; size: few; J: TRBJ2-2; DNA: TGTGCCAGCAGCCCGACTAGCGGGGGGGGACCCGGGGAGCTGTTTTTT; CDR3: CASSPTSGGGPGELFF
D: NA; V: TRBV5-5; size: NA; J: TRBJ1-2; DNA: TGTGCCAGCAGCTTGGGAGAACTCTATAGCTATGGCTACACCTTC; CDR3: CASSLGELYSYGYTF
D: NA; V: TRBV3-1; size: NA; J: TRBJ1-5; DNA: TGTGCCAGCATCCAAGAGTCATCGCCCCAGCATTTT; CDR3: CASIQESSPQHF
D: NA; V: TRBV29-1; size: NA; J: TRBJ1-1; DNA: TGCAGCGTTGAATTTGGGGAGGCCACTGAAGCTTTCTTT; CDR3: CSVEFGEATEAFF
D: NA; V: TRBV4-1; size: many; J: TRBJ2-5; DNA: TGCGCCAGCAGCCAGGTAGGAAGGTTCCAAGAGACCCAGTACTTC; CDR3: CASSQVGRFQETQYF
D: NA; V: TRBV6-6; size: many; J: TRBJ1-1; DNA: TGTGCCAGCAGTTACTCGGTGACAGGTCCTAAGGGTGAAGCTTTCTTT; CDR3: CASSYSVTGPKGEAFF
D: NA; V: TRBV27; size: NA; J: TRBJ1-2; DNA: TGTGCCAGCAGCCGAGGCCCGGGGGCTGATGGCTACACCTTC; CDR3: CASSRGPGADGYTF
D: NA; V: TRBV25-1; size: many; J: TRBJ2-3; DNA: TGTGCCAGCAGTGAACCGGGGACCAGAATTAATACGCAGTATTTT; CDR3: CASSEPGTRINTQYF
D: NA; V: TRBV29-1; size: few; J: TRBJ1-2; DNA: TGCAGCATATACGCAACAAACTATGGCTACACCTTC; CDR3: CSIYATNYGYTF
D: TRBD1; V: TRBV4-1; size: NA; J: TRBJ1-2; DNA: TGCGCCAGCAGCCAGGCCGGGACAGAGATATATGGCTACACCTTC; CDR3: CASSQAGTEIYGYTF
D: NA; V: TRBV15; size: many; J: TRBJ1-1; DNA: TGTGCCACCAGCAGAGTCGGGGGAGGAAGACGGACTGAAGCTTTCTTT; CDR3: CATSRVGGGRRTEAFF
D: NA; V: TRBV20-1; size: many; J: TRBJ1-1; DNA: TGCAGTGCTAGAGATCTGCCGGGCATGAACACTGAAGCTTTCTTT; CDR3: CSARDLPGMNTEAFF
D: NA; V: TRBV2; size: many; J: TRBJ1-5; DNA: TGTGCCAGCAGTGAATCCGGGGGAAGGAGTCAGCCCCAGCATTTT; CDR3: CASSESGGRSQPQHF
D: TRBD1; V: TRBV2; size: NA; J: TRBJ2-2; DNA: TGTGCCAGCAAGCCGGGACAGGGGACCCCGGGGGGGAACACCGGGGAGCTGTTTTTT; CDR3: CASKPGQGTPGGNTGELFF
D: NA; V: TRBV6-6; size: many; J: TRBJ2-3; DNA: TGTGCCAGCAGTTACTCTGCCAGAACTAGCACAGATACGCAGTATTTT; CDR3: CASSYSARTSTDTQYF
D: TRBD2; V: TRBV3-1; size: few; J: TRBJ2-3; DNA: TGTGCCAGCAGCCCCCGGGAAATAGCGGGGCACACAGATACGCAGTATTTT; CDR3: CASSPREIAGHTDTQYF
D: NA; V: TRBV12-3/TRBV12-4; size: few; J: TRBJ1-5; DNA: TGTGCCAGCAGTTTAGAATCGGGACGCAATCAGCCCCAGCATTTT; CDR3: CASSLESGRNQPQHF
D: TRBD1; V: TRBV2; size: NA; J: TRBJ1-5; DNA: TGTGCCAGCAGTGCAGTCAGGGGGAATCAGCCCCAGCATTTT; CDR3: CASSAVRGNQPQHF
D: NA; V: TRBV27; size: many; J: TRBJ1-1; DNA: TGTGCCAGCGGTGGGCCTGAAGCTTTCTTT; CDR3: CASGGPEAFF
D: TRBD1; V: TRBV3-1; size: few; J: TRBJ2-5; DNA: TGTGCCAGCAGCACCCGGACAGGGAGCAAGAAAGAGACCCAGTACTTC; CDR3: CASSTRTGSKKETQYF
D: NA; V: TRBV7-2; size: many; J: TRBJ1-6; DNA: TGTGCCAGCAGCTTCTGGGGACCCCTCCACTTT; CDR3: CASSFWGPLHF
D: TRBD1; V: TRBV7-2; size: NA; J: TRBJ2-5; DNA: TGTGCCAGCAGCTCCTTTGGGCAAGGGGGCAATCTTCAAGAGACCCAGTACTTC; CDR3: CASSSFGQGGNLQETQYF
D: TRBD2; V: TRBV2; size: NA; J: TRBJ2-3; DNA: TGTGCCAGCAGCTTTACGACTAGCGGGCGTCGAAGCACAGATACGCAGTATTTT; CDR3: CASSFTTSGRRSTDTQYF
D: TRBD1; V: TRBV30; size: NA; J: TRBJ1-1; DNA: TGTGCCTGGAGGGGACAGATGAACACTGAAGCTTTCTTT; CDR3: CAWRGQMNTEAFF
D: TRBD2; V: TRBV10-1; size: NA; J: TRBJ2-3; DNA: TGCGCCAGCAGTGTCGGACTAGCGGGGGCCAGGGATACGCAGTATTTT; CDR3: CASSVGLAGARDTQYF
D: NA; V: TRBV7-6; size: NA; J: TRBJ1-1; DNA: TGTGCCAGCAGCCCCACCGGGACGTTAGAAGCTTTCTTT; CDR3: CASSPTGTLEAFF
D: NA; V: TRBV5-4; size: NA; J: TRBJ1-3; DNA: TGTGCCAGCAGCTCCGGGAGGGCTGGAAACACCATATATTTT; CDR3: CASSSGRAGNTIYF
D: NA; V: TRBV20-1; size: many; J: TRBJ2-3; DNA: TGCAGTGCTAGAGAATGGGACAGCACAGATACGCAGTATTTT; CDR3: CSAREWDSTDTQYF
D: TRBD2; V: TRBV20-1; size: few; J: TRBJ2-3; DNA: TGCAGTGCTAGAGATTTGTTGAGAGAACTAGCGGGGGGAGGGGGCACAGATACGCAGTATTTT; CDR3: CSARDLLRELAGGGGTDTQYF
D: NA; V: TRBV28; size: few; J: TRBJ1-1; DNA: TGTGCCAGCAGTTGGGGATCTGCTGAAGCTTTCTTT; CDR3: CASSWGSAEAFF
D: TRBD1; V: TRBV5-1; size: NA; J: TRBJ2-5; DNA: TGCGCCAGCAGCCCGACAGGGGAAGATACCCAGTACTTC; CDR3: CASSPTGEDTQYF
D: NA; V: TRBV6-5; size: few; J: TRBJ2-1; DNA: TGCGCCAGCAGTCAACCGACAGGCCAAGGGGAGCAGTTCTTC; CDR3: CASSQPTGQGEQFF
D: NA; V: TRBV7-9; size: few; J: TRBJ2-1; DNA: TGTGCCAGCAGCTTAGGGACCTACAATGAGCAGTTCTTC; CDR3: CASSLGTYNEQFF
D: NA; V: TRBV12-3/TRBV12-4; size: NA; J: TRBJ1-6; DNA: TGTGCCAGCAGTTTAGCCGCAGCCTCACCCCTCCACTTT; CDR3: CASSLAAASPLHF
D: TRBD1; V: TRBV7-9; size: many; J: TRBJ1-1; DNA: TGTGCCAGCAGCTCGCCCCGGGACAGGGGAGGTCGGGCTTTCTTT; CDR3: CASSSPRDRGGRAFF
D: NA; V: TRBV6-6; size: many; J: TRBJ2-5; DNA: TGTGCCAGCAGTTACCGGCAGGGAAAAGAGACCCAGTACTTC; CDR3: CASSYRQGKETQYF
D: TRBD1; V: TRBV20-1; size: NA; J: TRBJ2-1; DNA: TGCAGTGCTAGACCCGACAGGGTTCTAGACAATGAGCAGTTCTTC; CDR3: CSARPDRVLDNEQFF
D: TRBD2; V: TRBV11-2; size: few; J: TRBJ2-5; DNA: TGTGCCAGCAGCTTAACTAGCGGGGGCTTTGGGGGGACCCAGTACTTC; CDR3: CASSLTSGGFGGTQYF
D: TRBD2; V: TRBV5-1; size: few; J: TRBJ2-3; DNA: TGCGCCAGCAGCTTGGTGCCTAGCGGGGCTAGCACAGATACGCAGTATTTT; CDR3: CASSLVPSGASTDTQYF
D: NA; V: TRBV7-6; size: NA; J: TRBJ1-4; DNA: TGTGCCAGCAGCATCCGACAGGCAACTAATGAAAAACTGTTTTTT; CDR3: CASSIRQATNEKLFF
D: NA; V: TRBV5-5; size: NA; J: TRBJ2-5; DNA: TGCGCCAGCAGCCAAGTCGGGACACCTAAGATGGAGACCCAGTACTTC; CDR3: CASSQVGTPKMETQYF
D: TRBD2; V: TRBV11-3; size: many; J: TRBJ2-1; DNA: TGTGCCAGCAGCTTTGCCGGGACTAGCGGCTACAATGAGCAGTTCTTC; CDR3: CASSFAGTSGYNEQFF
D: NA; V: TRBV19; size: NA; J: TRBJ1-2; DNA: TGTGCCAGCGAGTATTCTCTCCAGGGAGGCTACACCTTC; CDR3: CASEYSLQGGYTF
D: NA; V: TRBV28; size: NA; J: TRBJ1-2; DNA: TGTGCCAGCAGCCACCCTAGGGCCTATGGCTACACCTTC; CDR3: CASSHPRAYGYTF
D: NA; V: TRBV7-3; size: NA; J: TRBJ2-3; DNA: TGTGCCAGCAGCTTAGGCGGCCTGGAGGCAGATACGCAGTATTTT; CDR3: CASSLGGLEADTQYF
D: NA; V: TRBV28; size: few; J: TRBJ1-4; DNA: TGTGCCAGCAGTTTACCCCCCGGCGAAAAACTGTTTTTT; CDR3: CASSLPPGEKLFF
D: NA; V: TRBV3-1; size: few; J: TRBJ2-2; DNA: TGTGCCAGCAGCCAAACCGCCGGGGAGCTGTTTTTT; CDR3: CASSQTAGELFF
D: NA; V: TRBV4-1; size: NA; J: TRBJ2-5; DNA: TGCGCCAGCAGCCCTCGGGTAACAGAGACCCAGTACTTC; CDR3: CASSPRVTETQYF
D: NA; V: TRBV2; size: few; J: TRBJ1-5; DNA: TGTGCCAGCAGAGTTGGGATTAGCAATCAGCCCCAGCATTTT; CDR3: CASRVGISNQPQHF
D: NA; V: TRBV14; size: many; J: TRBJ1-6; DNA: TGTGCCAGCAGCCAAGAGTGGGTAAATTCACCCCTCCACTTT; CDR3: CASSQEWVNSPLHF
D: NA; V: TRBV7-3; size: NA; J: TRBJ2-3; DNA: TGTGCCAGCAGCTTAAAGCGACGCACAGATACGCAGTATTTT; CDR3: CASSLKRRTDTQYF
D: NA; V: TRBV20-1; size: NA; J: TRBJ1-5; DNA: TGCAGTGCAGATAATCAGCTCCAGCATTTT; CDR3: CSADNQLQHF
D: TRBD1; V: TRBV6-5; size: few; J: TRBJ1-6; DNA: TGTGCCAGCAGTTACCCTGGACAGGGAAACAATTCACCCCTCCACTTT; CDR3: CASSYPGQGNNSPLHF